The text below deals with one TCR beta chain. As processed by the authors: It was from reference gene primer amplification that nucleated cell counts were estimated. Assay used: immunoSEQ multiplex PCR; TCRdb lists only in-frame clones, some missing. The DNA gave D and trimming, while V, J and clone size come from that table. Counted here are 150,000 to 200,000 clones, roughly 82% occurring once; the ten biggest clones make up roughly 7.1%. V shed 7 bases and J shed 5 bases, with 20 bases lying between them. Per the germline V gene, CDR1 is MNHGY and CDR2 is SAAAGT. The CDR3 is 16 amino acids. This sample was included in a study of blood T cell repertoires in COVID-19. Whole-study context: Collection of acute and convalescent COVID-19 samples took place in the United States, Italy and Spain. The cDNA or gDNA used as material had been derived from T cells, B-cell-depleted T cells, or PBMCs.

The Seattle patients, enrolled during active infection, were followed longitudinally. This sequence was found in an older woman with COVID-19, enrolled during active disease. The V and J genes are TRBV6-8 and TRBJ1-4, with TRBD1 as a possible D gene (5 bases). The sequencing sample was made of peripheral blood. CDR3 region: CASTRPLDIRNEKLFF. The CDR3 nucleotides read TGTGCCAGCACCCGACCCCTGGACATCAGAAATGAAAAACTGTTTTTT.